Listed below are T cell receptor beta chains from one sample, sequenced in a study of CDR3 diversity in severe acne. TCRdb reprocessed the PCR reads with MiXCR, giving one entry per CDR3 protein. The table includes fewer than 90,000 distinct CDR3 sequences, about half detected once. The sample comprised blood. The receptor source for this set is a male donor with severe acne vulgaris. Both conserved end residues are part of each CDR3. A D gene is named only where the DNA matches it firmly. Size values are once, few and many counts, or a class for expanded clones, and some rows have none.

.	TRBV20-1	TRBJ2-5	.	TGCAGTGCTAGAACCGAGGACGGGGTTCGTGAGACCCAGTACTTC	CSARTEDGVRETQYF
TRBD2	TRBV20-1	TRBJ2-3	many	TGCAGTGCTAGAGATCTTGAGCTAGCGGGAGGCCCGAGCACAGATACGCAGTATTTT	CSARDLELAGGPSTDTQYF
.	TRBV28	TRBJ2-7	few	TGTGCCAGCAGTTCGGGGAGCGCTTCCCTGGGAGAGCAGTACTTC	CASSSGSASLGEQYF
.	TRBV12-3/TRBV12-4	TRBJ2-7	many	TGTGCCAGCAAGCCCGGGGGCCGCGAGCAGTACTTC	CASKPGGREQYF
.	TRBV2	TRBJ2-5	.	TGTGCCAGCAGCTCCCGTGGGGAGGAGACCCAGTACTTC	CASSSRGEETQYF
.	TRBV7-9	TRBJ2-2	.	TGTGCCAGCAGTCCGGCCTCGCAGGGAATCACCGGGGAGCTGTTTTTT	CASSPASQGITGELFF
TRBD1	TRBV5-1	TRBJ1-2	few	TGCGCCAGCAGCTGGAGTCCCGGGACAGGGAGTGTCACCTTC	CASSWSPGTGSVTF
.	TRBV30	TRBJ1-1	many	TGTGCCTGGAGCCCTTTCCGGACAGTGAACACTGAAGCTTTCTTT	CAWSPFRTVNTEAFF
.	TRBV9	TRBJ1-2	.	TGTGCCAGCAGCCCGGAGTCGACACTGAACTATGGCTACACCTTC	CASSPESTLNYGYTF
.	TRBV5-1	TRBJ1-1	.	TGCGCCAGCAGCTGGGACGGAAACACTGAAGCTGTCTTT	CASSWDGNTEAVF
.	TRBV19	TRBJ2-3	many	TGTGCCAGTAGTATGGACTCCTTGGGCACAGATACGCAGTATTTT	CASSMDSLGTDTQYF
TRBD1	TRBV7-9	TRBJ2-2	many	TGTGCCAGCAGCCCTGGACAGGGGGAAACCGGGGAGCTGTTTTTT	CASSPGQGETGELFF
.	TRBV28	TRBJ2-7	many	TGTGCCAGCAGTTCCCTAACCGGGACTTGGCACTACGAGCAGTACTTC	CASSSLTGTWHYEQYF
TRBD2	TRBV11-2	TRBJ2-4	.	TGTGCCAGCAGCTTAGGGGGGGGGAGGGGAAACATTCAGTACTTC	CASSLGGGRGNIQYF
TRBD2	TRBV6-5	TRBJ2-1	many	TGTGCCAGCAGTTATCGCGGGAGGGCCGATGAGCAGTTCTTC	CASSYRGRADEQFF
.	TRBV27	TRBJ1-2	few	TGTGCCAGCAGTCGGATGGGGATGTCTGGCTACACCTTC	CASSRMGMSGYTF
TRBD1	TRBV25-1	TRBJ1-2	.	TGTGCCAGCAGCCAGGACAGGGTAGATTCGGGTGGCTACACCTTC	CASSQDRVDSGGYTF
.	TRBV12-3/TRBV12-4	TRBJ2-7	many	TGTGCCAGCGGGATAACACTGGACTTTTACTACGAGCAGTACTTC	CASGITLDFYYEQYF
.	TRBV6-9	TRBJ1-2	.	TGTGCCAGCCCGCGGCGGGGGACGGGAGGCTACACCTTC	CASPRRGTGGYTF
.	TRBV7-2	TRBJ2-7	.	TGTGCCAGCAGTTCGGTGACCTACGAGCAGTACTTC	CASSSVTYEQYF
TRBD1	TRBV19	TRBJ2-5	.	TGTGCCAGTAGTATTCCCGGGACAGGGTTGGAGACCCAGTACTTC	CASSIPGTGLETQYF
TRBD2	TRBV7-6	TRBJ2-1	.	TGTGCCAGCAGTAAGAGGGTCGGACTAGCGGGCGCCAATGAGCAGTTCTTC	CASSKRVGLAGANEQFF
TRBD2	TRBV7-2	TRBJ2-1	.	TGTGCCAGCAGCTCGGGACTAGCGGGCCACGAGCAGTTCTTC	CASSSGLAGHEQFF
.	TRBV6-5	TRBJ1-2	.	TGTGCCAGCAGTCCGGGGGCTCCGGGCTACACCTTC	CASSPGAPGYTF
.	TRBV6-1	TRBJ1-1	.	TGTGCCAGCAGTGAATGGGACCCGGCGGAGAACACTGAAGCTTTCTTT	CASSEWDPAENTEAFF
.	TRBV6-1	TRBJ1-5	many	TGTGCCAGCACGAGGGGCGGGGGTACTTATCAGCCCCAGCATTTT	CASTRGGGTYQPQHF
TRBD1	TRBV29-1	TRBJ1-2	.	TGCAGCGTTGAGACAGGGTATGGCTACACCTTC	CSVETGYGYTF
.	TRBV7-9	TRBJ2-6	many	TGTGCCAGCAGCTTAGGGCGGGGCGCCGGGGCCAACGTCCTGACTTTC	CASSLGRGAGANVLTF
.	TRBV30	TRBJ2-7	.	TGTGCCTGGAGTGAACAGTTCGCCGAGCAGTACTTC	CAWSEQFAEQYF
TRBD1	TRBV28	TRBJ2-2	few	TGTGCCAGCAGTTCGGGACAGGGGGACACCGGGGAGCTGTTTTTT	CASSSGQGDTGELFF
.	TRBV29-1	TRBJ2-6	.	TGCAGCGTTGAAGTAGGGGCCATTGGGGCCAACGTCCTGACTTTC	CSVEVGAIGANVLTF
.	TRBV10-2	TRBJ2-5	.	TGCGCCAGCAGCCAAGGGGGTTCGGGAGAGACCCAGTACTTC	CASSQGGSGETQYF
TRBD1	TRBV7-8	TRBJ2-3	.	TGTGCCAGCAGGCGGACAGGGGGGGGAACAGATACGCAGTATTTT	CASRRTGGGTDTQYF
.	TRBV5-6	TRBJ2-7	.	.	CASRVRQGDGYTFEQYF
.	TRBV29-1	TRBJ2-7	.	TGCAGCGTCGTTGACGGCTACGAGCAGTACTTC	CSVVDGYEQYF
.	TRBV24-1	TRBJ2-5	.	TGTGCCACCAGTCACGACAGTCAAGAGACCCAGTACTTC	CATSHDSQETQYF
.	TRBV14	TRBJ1-2	.	TGTGCCAGCAGCCAAGAGCAGGCGTATGGCTACACCTTC	CASSQEQAYGYTF
TRBD1	TRBV4-2	TRBJ2-3	few	TGTGCCAGCAGCCACGAGCCCGGGACAGGGAGCACAGATACGCAGTATTTT	CASSHEPGTGSTDTQYF
.	TRBV14	TRBJ2-7	.	TGTGCCAGCAGCCAAGATTTTAGCTCCGAGCAGTACTTC	CASSQDFSSEQYF
TRBD2	TRBV20-1	TRBJ2-1	many	TGCAGTGCTAGAGCCCGGACTAGCGGTTACAATGAGCAGTTCTTC	CSARARTSGYNEQFF
.	TRBV9	TRBJ1-4	.	TGTGCCAGCAGCGTAGGCGGGGCGACTAATGAAAAACTGTTTTTT	CASSVGGATNEKLFF
TRBD1	TRBV28	TRBJ2-2	many	TGTGCCAGCAGTTTAGGGTGGGGACAGTCGGTGGCCGGAAACACCGGGGAGCTGTTTTTT	CASSLGWGQSVAGNTGELFF
.	TRBV20-1	TRBJ1-5	many	TGCAGTGCTAGTCCCCAGGGATGGGATCGGCCCCAGCATTTT	CSASPQGWDRPQHF
.	TRBV11-2	TRBJ2-2	.	TGTGCCAGCAGCTTAGAACCGGGAACGAACACCGGGGAGCTGTTTTTT	CASSLEPGTNTGELFF
TRBD1	TRBV7-8	TRBJ1-4	many	TGTGCCAGCAGCCTCGGCAGGGGGGCGGGGGAAAAACTGTTTTTT	CASSLGRGAGEKLFF
TRBD2	TRBV4-3	TRBJ2-2	few	TGCGCCAGCAGCCCGACTAGCGGGGGGCAAGACGGGGAGCTGTTTTTT	CASSPTSGGQDGELFF
.	TRBV25-1	TRBJ1-1	.	TGTGCCAGCAGTTGGAAGGTGAACACTGAAGCTTTCTTT	CASSWKVNTEAFF
TRBD1	TRBV18	TRBJ1-2	many	TGTGCCAGCTCACAAAACCAGGGGGCGCAGGCCGGCTACACCTTC	CASSQNQGAQAGYTF
.	TRBV14	TRBJ2-7	many	TGTGCCAGCAGCCAAGATCGCAGGTCAAAGCAGTACTTC	CASSQDRRSKQYF
.	TRBV7-9	TRBJ2-7	.	TGTGCCAGCAGCTTAGATACGGGCCGCTCCTACGAGCAGTACTTC	CASSLDTGRSYEQYF
TRBD1	TRBV9	TRBJ1-2	once	TGTGCCAGCAGCCTGGGAGGGACAGGGGCTTTTGGCTACACCTTC	CASSLGGTGAFGYTF
TRBD2	TRBV9	TRBJ2-1	few	TGTGCCAGCAGCGAGAGCGGGACCCCCTACAATGAGCAGTTCTTC	CASSESGTPYNEQFF
.	TRBV25-1	TRBJ1-2	.	TGTGCCAGCAGTGAATTTCGACCGGAGGGGGGCTACGCCTTC	CASSEFRPEGGYAF
.	TRBV5-6	TRBJ2-1	.	TGTGCCGGCAGCTTGTACCGAGGGCCGGTACACAATGAGCAGTTCTTC	CAGSLYRGPVHNEQFF
TRBD2	TRBV10-2	TRBJ2-1	.	TGCGCCAGCAGGGGGGCGGGAGGGGGTGAGCAGTTCTTC	CASRGAGGGEQFF
.	TRBV11-3	TRBJ2-5	once	TGTGCCAGCAGCTTAGGAACGGTCGGTACACAAGAGACCCAGTGCTTC	CASSLGTVGTQETQCF